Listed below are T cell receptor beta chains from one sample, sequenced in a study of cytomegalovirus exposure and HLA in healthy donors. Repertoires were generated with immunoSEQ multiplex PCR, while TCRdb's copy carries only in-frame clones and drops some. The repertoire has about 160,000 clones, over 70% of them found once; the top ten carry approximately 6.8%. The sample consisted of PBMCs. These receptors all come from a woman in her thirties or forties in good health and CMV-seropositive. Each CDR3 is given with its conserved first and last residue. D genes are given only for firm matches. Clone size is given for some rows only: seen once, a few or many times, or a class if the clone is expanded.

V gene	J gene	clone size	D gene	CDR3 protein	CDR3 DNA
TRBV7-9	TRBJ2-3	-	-	CASSSGQHTDTQYF	TGTGCCAGCAGCTCCGGACAGCACACAGATACGCAGTATTTT
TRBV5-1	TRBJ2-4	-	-	CASSGGGLRQYF	TGCGCCAGCAGCGGTGGTGGGCTACGTCAGTACTTC
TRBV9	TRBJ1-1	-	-	CASSGLVNTEAFF	TGTGCCAGCAGCGGACTAGTGAACACTGAAGCTTTCTTT
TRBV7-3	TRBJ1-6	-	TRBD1	CASSQGARNSPLHF	TGTGCCAGCAGCCAGGGGGCGCGTAATTCACCCCTCCACTTT
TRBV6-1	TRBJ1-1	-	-	CASSEARVTKAFF	TGTGCCAGCAGTGAAGCCCGAGTTACTAAAGCTTTCTTT
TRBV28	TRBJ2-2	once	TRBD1	CASSRTGSTGELFF	TGTGCCAGCAGCCGGACAGGGTCGACCGGGGAGCTGTTTTTT
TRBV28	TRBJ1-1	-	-	CASTPPALRGTEAFF	TGTGCCAGCACCCCCCCGGCCCTAAGGGGGACTGAAGCTTTCTTT
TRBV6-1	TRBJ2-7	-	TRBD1	CASSPRWTGEGEQYF	TGTGCCAGCAGTCCCCGTTGGACAGGGGAGGGCGAGCAGTACTTC
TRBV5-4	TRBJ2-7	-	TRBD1	CASSFDRGYEQYF	TGTGCCAGCAGCTTCGACAGGGGGTACGAGCAGTACTTC
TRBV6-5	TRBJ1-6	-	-	CASSTVGASPLHF	TGTGCCAGCAGTACGGTGGGAGCTTCACCCCTCCACTTT
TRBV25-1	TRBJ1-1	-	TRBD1	CASARTGVPEAFF	TGTGCCAGCGCCCGAACAGGGGTCCCTGAAGCTTTCTTT
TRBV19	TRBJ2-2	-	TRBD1	CASSITGESGELFF	TGTGCCAGTAGTATAACAGGGGAATCCGGGGAGCTGTTTTTT
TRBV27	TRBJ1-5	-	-	CASSSLGTQAIPSQHF	TGTGCCAGCAGTTCCCTTGGGACACAAGCAATACCTTCCCAGCATTTT
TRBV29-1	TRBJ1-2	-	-	CSGGESYGYTF	TGCAGCGGGGGGGAGAGCTATGGCTACACCTTC
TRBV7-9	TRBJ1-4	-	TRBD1	CSSSLYGQGDEKLFF	TGTTCCAGCAGCTTATATGGCCAGGGGGATGAAAAACTGTTTTTT
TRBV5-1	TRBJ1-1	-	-	CASSLGPGNTEAFF	TGCGCCAGCAGCTTGGGACCAGGGAACACTGAAGCTTTCTTT
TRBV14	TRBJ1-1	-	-	CASNAAGSRRTEAFF	TGTGCCAGCAACGCCGCCGGATCGCGGAGGACTGAAGCTTTCTTT
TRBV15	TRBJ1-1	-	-	CATSTRDGSKAFF	TGTGCCACCAGCACGAGAGACGGGAGTAAAGCTTTCTTT
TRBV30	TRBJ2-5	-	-	CAWSRLGVRETQYF	TGTGCCTGGAGTAGATTAGGGGTCCGGGAGACCCAGTACTTC